The entry below gives a single T cell receptor beta chain sequence along with its context. Its antigen is not identified. The data were taken from a study of T cell repertoires in cytomegalovirus infection. Study in general: Shared public TCR beta signatures pointed to both CMV infection and a matching HLA type.

The CDR3 length is 17 residues. V dropped 4 bases and J dropped 0 bases, with 15 bases sitting between them. Germline V CDR1 and CDR2: LNHDA, SQIVND (reference sequence). Findings of the study overall: Cumulative public TCR beta family frequency identified carriers of CMV plus the relevant HLA. It was HLA-C-restricted CMV-specific TCR beta clonotypes that dominated the response ex vivo.

TCRdb called the reads again in MiXCR, with one record for every CDR3 protein. The repertoire consists of about 260,000 distinct CDR3 sequences, with approximately 9% occurring once and the leading ten covering over 12%. What was sequenced was PBMCs. The sequence was collected from a human donor in good health (CMV status not recorded). Some clones in this sample may be carry-over from other donors' samples. The chain couples TRBV19 to TRBJ2-2; possible D gene TRBD2, 6 bases. The CDR3 DNA is TGTGCCAGTAGTAACGGAGGGTTTTATGCGAACACCGGGGAGCTGTTTTTT. Translated: CASSNGGFYANTGELFF.